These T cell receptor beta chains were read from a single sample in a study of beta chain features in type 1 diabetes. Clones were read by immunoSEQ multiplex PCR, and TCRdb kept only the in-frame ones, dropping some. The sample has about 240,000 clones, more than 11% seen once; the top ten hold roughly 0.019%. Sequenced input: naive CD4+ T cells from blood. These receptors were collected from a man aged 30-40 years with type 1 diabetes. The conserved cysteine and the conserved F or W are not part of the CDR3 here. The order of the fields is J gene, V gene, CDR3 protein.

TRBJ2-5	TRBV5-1	ASSDPTRRPVGETQY
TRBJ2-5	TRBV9	ASSVGASGGVWQETQY
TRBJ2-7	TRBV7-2	ASSLAFGVAGEAYEQY
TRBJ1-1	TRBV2	ASTGVANTEAF
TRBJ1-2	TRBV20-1	SIGGEGYT
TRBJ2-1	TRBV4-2	ASSRLAGGSSYNEQF
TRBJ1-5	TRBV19	ASTPQGGQPQH
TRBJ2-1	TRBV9	ASSVTRLAGNNEQF
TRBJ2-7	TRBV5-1	ASSVGRDRQTYEQY
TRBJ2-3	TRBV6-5	ASSRGGSTDTQY
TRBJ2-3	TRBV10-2	ASSPNQLAGGGADTQY
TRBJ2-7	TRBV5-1	ASSKDMTEEQY
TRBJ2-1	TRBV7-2	ASSPGGTSYEQF
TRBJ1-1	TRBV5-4	ASSLEGGTEAF
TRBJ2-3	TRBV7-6	ASSATTGPDTQY
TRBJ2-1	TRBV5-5	ASSLVSNNEQF
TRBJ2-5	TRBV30	AWSASKTQY
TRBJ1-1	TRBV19	ASKDRLTNTEAF
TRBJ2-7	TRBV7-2	ASSLAGRTGSSEQY
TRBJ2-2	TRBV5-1	ASSLDAGGNTGELF
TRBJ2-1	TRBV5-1	ASSLAQTYNEQF
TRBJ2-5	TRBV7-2	ASSLFTSGRKMETQY
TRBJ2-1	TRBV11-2	ASSPGLAGVVYEQF
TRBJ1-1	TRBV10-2	ASRPGQLDTEAF
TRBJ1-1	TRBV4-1	ASRGTPSLNTEAF
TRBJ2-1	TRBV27	ASSFLKAAVNEQF
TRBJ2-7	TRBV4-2	ASSQEPGEVSYEQY
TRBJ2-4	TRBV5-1	ASSLETSGNIQY
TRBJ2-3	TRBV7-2	ASSLERSDTQY